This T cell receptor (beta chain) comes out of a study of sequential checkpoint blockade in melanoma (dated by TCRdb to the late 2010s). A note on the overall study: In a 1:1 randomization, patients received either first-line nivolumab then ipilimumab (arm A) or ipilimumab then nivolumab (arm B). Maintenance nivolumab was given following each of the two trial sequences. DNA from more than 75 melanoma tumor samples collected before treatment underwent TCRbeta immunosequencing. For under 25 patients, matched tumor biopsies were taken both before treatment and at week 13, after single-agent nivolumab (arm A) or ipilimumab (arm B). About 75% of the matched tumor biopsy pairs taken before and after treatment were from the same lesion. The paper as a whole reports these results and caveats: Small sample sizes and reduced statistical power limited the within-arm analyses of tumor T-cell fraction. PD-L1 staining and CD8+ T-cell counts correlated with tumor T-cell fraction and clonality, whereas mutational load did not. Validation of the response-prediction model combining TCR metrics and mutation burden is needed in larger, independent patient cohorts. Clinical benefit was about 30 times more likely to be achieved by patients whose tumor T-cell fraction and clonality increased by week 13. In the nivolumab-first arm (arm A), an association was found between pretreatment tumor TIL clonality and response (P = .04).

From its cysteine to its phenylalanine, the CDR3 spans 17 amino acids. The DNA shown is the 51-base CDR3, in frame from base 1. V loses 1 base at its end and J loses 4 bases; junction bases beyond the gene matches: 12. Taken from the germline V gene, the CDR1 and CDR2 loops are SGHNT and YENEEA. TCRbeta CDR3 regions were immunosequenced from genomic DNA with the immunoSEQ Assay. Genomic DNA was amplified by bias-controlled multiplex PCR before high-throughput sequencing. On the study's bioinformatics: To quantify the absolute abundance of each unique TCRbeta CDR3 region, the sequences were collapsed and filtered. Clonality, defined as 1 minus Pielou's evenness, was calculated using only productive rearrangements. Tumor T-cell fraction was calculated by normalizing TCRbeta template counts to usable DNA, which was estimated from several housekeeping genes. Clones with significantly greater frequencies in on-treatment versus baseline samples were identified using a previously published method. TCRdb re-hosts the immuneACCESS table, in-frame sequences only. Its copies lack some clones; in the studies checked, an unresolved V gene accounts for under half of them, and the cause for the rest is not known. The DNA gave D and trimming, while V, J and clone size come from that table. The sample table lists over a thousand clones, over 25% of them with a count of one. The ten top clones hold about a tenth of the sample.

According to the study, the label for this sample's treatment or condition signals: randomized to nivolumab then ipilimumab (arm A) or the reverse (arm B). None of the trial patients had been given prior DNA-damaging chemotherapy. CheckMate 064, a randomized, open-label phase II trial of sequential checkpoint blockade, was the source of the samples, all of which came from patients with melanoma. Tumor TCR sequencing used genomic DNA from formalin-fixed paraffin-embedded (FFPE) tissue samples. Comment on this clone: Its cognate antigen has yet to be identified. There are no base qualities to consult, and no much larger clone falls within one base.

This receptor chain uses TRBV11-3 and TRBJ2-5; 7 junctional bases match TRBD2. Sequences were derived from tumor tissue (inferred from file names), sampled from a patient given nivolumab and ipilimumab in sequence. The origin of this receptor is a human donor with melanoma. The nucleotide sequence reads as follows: TGTGCCAGCAGCTTAGGCGGTACGGCGGGAGTGACAGAGACCCAGTACTTC. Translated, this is CASSLGGTAGVTETQYF.